This is a list of T cell receptor beta chains from one sample in a study of T cell clones after liver transplantation. Profiled with immunoSEQ multiplex PCR; TCRdb holds only in-frame clones, not every one. The sample includes tens of thousands of clones, roughly 92% of them seen just once. The sequencing here drew on CD8+ T cells from blood, taken less than 28 months after liver transplant. These receptors were obtained from a human patient who received a liver transplant. A share of the T cells may be of graft donor origin. The CDR3 runs from the conserved cysteine through the conserved F or W. D genes are given only for firm matches. Rows give clone size only sometimes, using once, few, many, or a class for an expanded clone.

J gene	D gene	V gene	clone size	CDR3 protein	CDR3 DNA
TRBJ1-1	.	TRBV28	.	CASMESNTEAFF	TGTGCCAGCATGGAGTCGAACACTGAAGCTTTCTTT
TRBJ2-2	.	TRBV5-1	once	CASSLDYPSSATGELFF	TGCGCCAGCAGCTTGGACTACCCTAGCTCTGCGACCGGGGAGCTGTTTTTT
TRBJ2-7	.	TRBV27	.	CASSRGPSYEQYF	TGTGCCAGCAGTCGGGGACCATCCTACGAGCAGTACTTC
TRBJ2-7	.	TRBV9	.	CASSPGREQYF	TGTGCCAGCAGCCCTGGACGGGAGCAGTACTTC
TRBJ2-7	.	TRBV2	.	CASLYGGVDEQYF	TGTGCCAGCCTTTATGGAGGGGTGGACGAGCAGTACTTC
TRBJ2-4	.	TRBV4-3	.	CASSQDLGGAKNIQYF	TGCGCCAGCAGCCAAGACCTCGGGGGAGCCAAAAACATTCAGTACTTC
TRBJ1-1	.	TRBV7-9	.	CASGLPGLNTEAFF	TGTGCCAGCGGCCTCCCGGGATTGAACACTGAAGCTTTCTTT
TRBJ2-7	.	TRBV19	.	CASSILGGAYEQYF	TGTGCCAGTAGTATCTTGGGCGGAGCCTACGAGCAGTACTTC
TRBJ2-5	.	TRBV5-1	once	CASSSLGVGPGETQYF	TGCGCCAGCAGCTCACTCGGTGTAGGGCCGGGGGAGACCCAGTACTTC
TRBJ1-1	TRBD1	TRBV11-2	.	CASRLKPTGGETEAFF	TGTGCCAGCAGACTAAAACCGACAGGGGGCGAGACTGAAGCTTTCTTT
TRBJ2-7	TRBD2	TRBV5-6	.	CASSLASVGLASSYEQYF	TGTGCCAGCAGCTTGGCCTCCGTGGGACTAGCGAGCTCCTACGAGCAGTACTTC
TRBJ1-1	TRBD1	TRBV13	.	CASSESGQGRTEAFF	TGTGCCAGCAGCGAATCGGGACAGGGACGAACTGAAGCTTTCTTT
TRBJ2-1	.	TRBV7-9	.	CASSINEQFF	TGTGCCAGCAGCATAAATGAGCAGTTCTTC
TRBJ1-1	.	TRBV6-5	.	CASSQGRRKNTEAFF	TGTGCCAGCAGTCAGGGACGCCGGAAGAACACTGAAGCTTTCTTT
TRBJ2-1	TRBD2	TRBV7-2	.	CASSQVVGRALDEQFF	TGTGCCAGCAGCCAAGTGGTCGGGAGGGCCTTGGATGAGCAGTTCTTC
TRBJ2-2	.	TRBV19	once	CASSIDFLGGTGELFF	TGTGCCAGTAGTATAGATTTTTTGGGTGGCACCGGGGAGCTGTTTTTT
TRBJ2-1	TRBD2	TRBV27	once	CASSSWTSGRANEQFF	TGTGCCAGCAGTTCATGGACTAGCGGGAGGGCTAATGAGCAGTTCTTC
TRBJ1-4	.	TRBV4-1	.	CASSQGPRSRGNEKLFF	TGCGCCAGCAGCCAAGGTCCCCGGTCAAGGGGGAATGAAAAACTGTTTTTT
TRBJ2-1	.	TRBV7-9	.	CASSLVARNNEQFF	TGTGCCAGCAGCTTAGTGGCCCGTAACAATGAGCAGTTCTTC
TRBJ2-5	.	TRBV7-3	.	CASSPRGGETQYF	TGTGCCAGCAGCCCTAGGGGGGGAGAGACCCAGTACTTC
TRBJ2-2	TRBD2	TRBV7-2	.	CASSFRTRPLLDYTGELFF	TGTGCCAGCAGCTTCCGGACTAGACCCCTTCTGGATTACACCGGGGAGCTGTTTTTT
TRBJ2-3	TRBD1	TRBV7-9	.	CASSDPDRRTDTQYF	TGTGCCAGCAGCGACCCGGACAGGCGAACAGATACGCAGTATTTT
TRBJ2-1	TRBD2	TRBV6-6	.	CASSRGTSGINEQFF	TGTGCCAGCAGTCGAGGGACTAGCGGGATCAATGAGCAGTTCTTC
TRBJ2-5	TRBD2	TRBV6-1	.	CASSEQGSGGRVGTQYF	TGTGCCAGCAGTGAACAGGGTTCTGGCGGGAGAGTTGGAACCCAGTACTTC
TRBJ1-6	TRBD1	TRBV2	.	CASSDPGQGIGNSPLHF	TGTGCCAGCAGTGACCCCGGACAGGGGATCGGTAATTCACCCCTCCACTTT
TRBJ1-3	TRBD1	TRBV4-1	.	CASRKGQGTLNTIYF	TGCGCCAGCAGAAAAGGACAGGGGACTTTAAACACCATATATTTT
TRBJ2-5	.	TRBV7-2	.	CASSPPGEETQYF	TGTGCCAGCAGCCCCCCCGGTGAAGAGACCCAGTACTTC
TRBJ2-7	.	TRBV28	.	CASSSPQETYEQYF	TGTGCCAGCAGTTCCCCCCAGGAAACCTACGAGCAGTACTTC
TRBJ1-3	.	TRBV15	.	CATSRDGFISGNTIYF	TGTGCCACCAGCAGAGATGGGTTTATCTCTGGAAACACCATATATTTT
TRBJ2-3	TRBD2	TRBV27	.	CASSLSPAGDPDTQYF	TGTGCCAGCAGTTTATCGCCAGCGGGAGATCCAGATACGCAGTATTTT
TRBJ1-4	TRBD1	TRBV2	.	CASSERRRTGNEKLFF	TGTGCCAGCAGTGAACGGCGGAGGACAGGGAATGAAAAACTGTTTTTT
TRBJ2-6	.	TRBV28	.	CASSPLRIFSGANVLTF	TGTGCCAGCTCCCCGCTGCGGATCTTCTCTGGGGCCAACGTCCTGACTTTC
TRBJ2-7	.	TRBV27	medium-sized	CASSHPFDEQYF	TGTGCCAGCAGTCACCCGTTTGACGAGCAGTACTTC
TRBJ2-1	.	TRBV28	.	CASSLGSFSEQFF	TGTGCCAGCAGTCTAGGTTCCTTTAGTGAGCAGTTCTTC
TRBJ2-2	.	TRBV27	.	CASKEYGGVVVGELFF	TGTGCCAGCAAGGAGTACGGGGGAGTCGTGGTCGGGGAGCTGTTTTTT
TRBJ2-7	TRBD2	TRBV11-3	.	CASSLAGGPYEQYF	TGTGCCAGCAGCTTAGCGGGAGGGCCCTACGAGCAGTACTTC
TRBJ2-7	.	TRBV19	.	CASSIVGGSYEQYF	TGTGCCAGTAGTATAGTAGGCGGCTCCTACGAGCAGTACTTC
TRBJ2-7	.	TRBV9	.	CASSQFAQGFYEQYF	TGTGCCAGCAGCCAATTTGCGCAGGGTTTCTACGAGCAGTACTTC
TRBJ2-7	.	TRBV5-4	.	CASSRAEGLLYEQYF	TGTGCCAGCAGCCGCGCCGAGGGCCTATTATACGAGCAGTACTTC
TRBJ1-2	.	TRBV7-9	.	CASSDGPGSPSDGYTF	TGTGCCAGCAGCGACGGTCCGGGCAGTCCGTCCGATGGCTACACCTTC
TRBJ2-1	TRBD1	TRBV27	.	CASSPGQGANEQFF	TGTGCCAGCAGTCCGGGACAGGGGGCAAATGAGCAGTTCTTC
TRBJ2-1	TRBD2	TRBV6-1	.	CASRVSGSNEQFF	TGTGCCAGCAGAGTTAGCGGGAGCAATGAGCAGTTCTTC
TRBJ2-2	TRBD2	TRBV6-1	.	CASSEGGLAAANTGELFF	TGTGCCAGCAGTGAGGGAGGACTAGCGGCCGCGAACACCGGGGAGCTGTTTTTT
TRBJ2-1	TRBD2	TRBV5-1	.	CASPRTSALSSYNEQFF	TGCGCCAGCCCTAGGACTAGCGCTCTGAGCTCCTACAATGAGCAGTTCTTC
TRBJ2-2	.	TRBV11-3	.	CATPASREQPGELFF	TGTGCCACCCCAGCCTCACGGGAGCAACCCGGGGAGCTGTTTTTT
TRBJ2-6	.	TRBV15	.	CATSRDRSGANVLTF	TGTGCCACCAGCAGAGACCGCTCTGGGGCCAACGTCCTGACTTTC
TRBJ1-3	.	TRBV7-2	once	CASSLAIDGASGNTIYF	TGTGCCAGCAGCTTAGCCATAGACGGTGCCTCTGGAAACACCATATATTTT
TRBJ2-7	TRBD1	TRBV28	medium-sized	CASTRQGGTYEQYF	TGTGCCAGCACGCGACAGGGGGGGACCTACGAGCAGTACTTC
TRBJ2-3	.	TRBV27	.	CASSTTSTDTQYF	TGTGCCAGCAGTACAACTAGCACAGATACGCAGTATTTT
TRBJ1-5	TRBD1	TRBV18	.	CASSSPGTDPNQPQHF	TGTGCCAGCTCTTCACCTGGGACAGACCCCAATCAGCCCCAGCATTTT
TRBJ2-7	.	TRBV28	.	CASRDRVSYEQYF	TGTGCCAGCAGGGACCGAGTCTCCTACGAGCAGTACTTC
TRBJ2-5	TRBD1	TRBV9	.	CASSVGTGTIREETQYF	TGTGCCAGCAGCGTTGGGACAGGTACTATCAGGGAAGAGACCCAGTACTTC
TRBJ2-5	.	TRBV11-3	.	CASSSTLRIQETQYF	TGTGCCAGCAGCTCAACCTTGAGGATACAAGAGACCCAGTACTTC
TRBJ2-3	.	TRBV18	.	CASSPRPFASEGDTQYF	TGTGCCAGCTCACCAAGGCCCTTCGCCTCCGAGGGAGATACGCAGTATTTT
TRBJ2-3	.	TRBV7-6	.	CASSLGRGGGDTQYF	TGTGCCAGCAGCTTAGGTCGGGGAGGGGGAGATACGCAGTATTTT
TRBJ2-7	TRBD1	TRBV5-4	.	CASSLVGQGGEQYF	TGTGCCAGCAGCTTGGTAGGACAGGGTGGGGAGCAGTACTTC